This TCR beta chain is from a study of blood T cells in healthy people across ages. Primers used in a second PCR of roughly 6 to 12 cycles were a sample-barcoded 5' primer and a J-beta primer mix. One entry per CDR3 protein, called by TCRdb with MiXCR from the 5' RACE reads. This table holds some 290,000 distinct CDR3 sequences, less than 30% found once. Researchers report isolating at least 7 million PBMCs per sample. This clonotype came up a few times. Its specificity is unknown. Germline V gene data show CDR1 as MNHEY and CDR2 as SMNVEV (reference sequence). V dropped 3 bases and J dropped 3 bases, with 11 bases sitting between them. This CDR3 has 15 amino acids. General study findings and limits: When set beside aged donors, long-lived donors presented more naive CD4+ cells and higher diversity.

The chain employs TRBV27 and TRBJ1-4, with D maybe TRBD1 (5 bases). The sequence came from a woman between 70 and 85 years old in good health. The sample taken for sequencing was blood. The CDR3 reads CASSFEGRANEKLFF. DNA for the CDR3: TGTGCCAGCAGTTTTGAGGGGCGGGCTAATGAAAAACTGTTTTTT. The full variable domain, with the rest looked up from reference TRBV27 and TRBJ1-4, is EAQVTQNPRYLITVTGKKLTVTCSQNMNHEYMSWYRQDPGLGLRQIYYSMNVEVTDKGDVPEGYKVSRKEKRNFPLILESPSPNQTSLYFCASSFEGRANEKLFFGSGTQLSVL.